One sample yielded the 7 T cell receptor beta chains listed below, sequenced in a study of patients and donors after allogeneic stem cell transplantation. Each CDR3 protein is one row after TCRdb ran MiXCR on the RT-PCR reads. This sample has roughly 940,000 distinct CDR3 sequences, with approximately 18% found just once. What was sequenced was blood, either unsorted or a sorted T cell fraction (not recorded which). These receptors were taken from a human donor who was either an allogeneic HSCT recipient or a stem cell or donor lymphocyte infusion donor (not recorded which). It is not recorded whose cells these are; they may come from a transplant donor.

The CDR3, as DNA: TGCGCCAGCAGCTTGGCCTACAGTGGGCCCATGAATGAGCAGTTCTTC. Residues: CASSLAYSGPMNEQFF. The rearrangement links TRBV5-1 to TRBJ2-1; the D is unclear. The CDR3 runs to 16 residues. Deletions cut 0 bases from V and 7 bases from J, with 17 bases between. Germline CDR1 SGHRS, CDR2 YFSETQ. The complete variable domain, with remaining parts taken from reference TRBV5-1 and TRBJ2-1, reads KAGVTQTPRYLIKTRGQQVTLSCSPISGHRSVSWYQQTPGQGLQFLFEYFSETQRNKGNFPGRFSGRQFSNSRSEMNVSTLELGDSALYLCASSLAYSGPMNEQFFGPGTRLTVL.

The chain links TRBV12-3 or TRBV12-4 to TRBJ2-1; 12 nucleotides agree with TRBD2. The CDR3 sequence is 15 residues long. V lost 6 bases to trimming and J lost 10 bases; unmatched junction nucleotides: 10. The CDR3 DNA reads TGTGCCAGCAGCCACGGACTAGCGGGGAGTTCAGAGCAGTTCTTC. Protein: CASSHGLAGSSEQFF.

The V and J genes are TRBV5-1 and TRBJ1-1; D is possibly TRBD1 (5 bases). The CDR3 runs to 15 residues. Trimming shortened V by 4 bases and J by 1 base, and 14 bases separated the two germline ends. Germline CDR1 reads SGHRS; CDR2 reads YFSETQ. CDR3 bases: TGCGCCAGCAGCCCCCCGGGGCGGTCGAACACTGAAGCTTTCTTT. Translating gives CASSPPGRSNTEAFF.

The chain uses TRBV12-3 or TRBV12-4 and TRBJ1-5, with TRBD1 matching 7 bases. The V segment lost 5 bases and the J segment 4 bases; nucleotides outside the gene matches: 8. This CDR3 contains 15 residues. The CDR3 region is CASSRQGSLNQPQHF. CDR3 in DNA: TGTGCCAGCAGTAGACAGGGTAGCTTGAATCAGCCCCAGCATTTT.

The chain has TRBV12-5 and TRBJ2-1; TRBD2 matches at 8 bases. Germline-derived CDR1 and CDR2 are LGHNT and FRNRAP. The length of the CDR3 is 19 residues. V lost 1 base and J lost 3; bases outside the gene matches: 14. CDR3: CASGLGLRLSGILYNEQFF. CDR3 nucleotides: TGTGCTAGTGGTTTGGGCCTTCGACTTAGCGGGATTCTCTACAATGAGCAGTTCTTC.

V gene TRBV7-8 combines with J gene TRBJ1-1; D uncertain. Germline V gene lookup returns CDR1 SGHVS and CDR2 FQNEAQ. The CDR3 contains 11 residues. V was shortened by 4 bases and J by 6 bases, with 6 bases between the two germline ends. The CDR3 spells CASSSKSEAFF. Here the CDR3 DNA reads TGTGCCAGCAGCTCTAAGTCTGAAGCTTTCTTT.

The J gene is TRBJ2-1, the V gene TRBV1; TRBD2, as called in the table, went unchecked against the DNA. TRBV1 represents a pseudogene. CDR3 length equals 18 residues. The CDR3 loop reads CTSSCPRPGLGEYNEQFF. The CDR3 DNA is TGCACCAGCAGCTGTCCTAGACCGGGACTAGGGGAGTACAATGAGCAGTTCTTC.